A selection of T cell receptor beta chains follows, all from one sample in a study of OX40 agonist ivuxolimab in advanced cancers. TCRdb's table, derived via immunoSEQ multiplex PCR, lists solely in-frame clones and lacks some. The sample comprises tens of thousands of clones, 88% of which are singletons, and roughly 11% rests with the top ten. The material sequenced was CD4+ or CD8+ T cells sorted from blood, taken in a trial of the OX40 agonist ivuxolimab. Every receptor here comes from an adult with an advanced solid tumor such as melanoma, head and neck, liver or kidney cancer. Each CDR3 is given without its conserved first and last residue. Each record gives: clone size, J gene, V gene, CDR3 length, CDR3 protein. The size field is filled for only some rows; it gives once, few, many or a size class.

-,TRBJ1-1,TRBV4-1,13,ASSLLQGANTEAF
-,TRBJ1-3,TRBV13,10,ASSLGAGATY
many,TRBJ1-2,TRBV6-6,13,ASSYSAGEVDGYT
-,TRBJ2-5,TRBV7-9,11,ASSGQQGRTQY
-,TRBJ1-1,TRBV9,9,ASSPVSEAF
-,TRBJ2-7,TRBV10-3,14,AISGGLAGNSYEQY
-,TRBJ2-5,TRBV10-3,12,AISDDGTNPTQY
-,TRBJ2-5,TRBV7-6,14,ASSLGGAEGVETQY
-,TRBJ2-1,TRBV9,13,ASSVEGLPYNEQF
-,TRBJ2-3,TRBV27,14,ASSFLAGGSTDTQY
few,TRBJ2-5,TRBV4-1,12,ASSQDIGQETQY
-,TRBJ2-1,TRBV13,15,ASSFTTSGGHYNEQF
-,TRBJ1-1,TRBV30,11,AWSMVAASEAF
-,TRBJ2-5,TRBV6-1,13,ASSEGTHLRETQY
-,TRBJ1-2,TRBV19,10,ASYGEVYGYT
-,TRBJ1-2,TRBV28,12,ASSPLMDYRGYT
-,TRBJ1-2,TRBV6-5,12,ASSYRVGVVGYT
-,TRBJ1-5,TRBV6-6,11,ASTDFGLQPQH
-,TRBJ1-2,TRBV7-9,13,ASSAPGSDSYGYT
-,TRBJ2-1,TRBV5-8,16,ASSPRLGLETLLNEQF
-,TRBJ2-1,TRBV6-5,12,ASSVQGARNEQF
medium-sized,TRBJ1-1,TRBV28,12,ASSIQGSGTEAF
-,TRBJ1-6,TRBV4-1,15,ASSEWDPSSYNSPLH
-,TRBJ2-3,TRBV13,15,ASSSSGGPPSTDTQY
once,TRBJ1-1,TRBV5-6,11,ASSLDSETEAF
-,TRBJ1-2,TRBV19,8,ATRSYGYT
-,TRBJ1-5,TRBV28,13,ASSLSDSVNQPQH
-,TRBJ2-7,TRBV27,10,ASSFWGAEQY
-,TRBJ1-4,TRBV6-1,9,ASRELVVLF
-,TRBJ2-7,TRBV6-6,13,ASSYTDRDPYEQY
-,TRBJ2-3,TRBV18,16,ASSPQTASSGRTDTQY
-,TRBJ2-3,TRBV28,9,ASIVADTQY
once,TRBJ2-7,TRBV27,11,ASSPRGDYEQY
-,TRBJ1-2,TRBV28,12,ASSSSDDREGYT
-,TRBJ1-2,TRBV27,11,ASSLSGGGGYT